The 18 T cell receptor beta chains presented below share a single source sample, sequenced in a study of cytomegalovirus exposure and HLA in healthy donors. PCR amplification relied on 60 Vbeta primers (plus 13 Jbeta primers). Assay used: immunoSEQ multiplex PCR; TCRdb lists only in-frame clones, some missing. Among 150,000 to 180,000 clones, around 82% were seen once, and the ten largest hold approximately 5.6%. Sequences were obtained from PBMCs. Receptor source: a woman between 35 and 50 years old in good health and CMV-seropositive.

This clone appeared once. This chain connects TRBV19 to TRBJ1-1, with D possibly TRBD1 on 5 matching bases. V dropped 5 bases and J dropped 10 bases, with 14 bases sitting between them. From germline, CDR1 is LNHDA and CDR2 SQIVND (reference sequence). The CDR3 consists of 12 residues. The CDR3 is CASSHDPRGAFF. The CDR3 DNA is TGTGCCAGTAGTCATGATCCTAGGGGAGCTTTCTTT.

The gene calls are TRBV29-1 and TRBJ2-1; 10 bases align to TRBD2. Germline V gives CDR1 SQVTM, CDR2 ANQGSEA. The CDR3 is 16 residues long. Trimming took 1 base from V and 6 from J; bases not matched to a gene: 9. The CDR3 spells CSVEALSGRAFNEQFF. CDR3 DNA sequence: TGCAGCGTTGAAGCCCTCAGCGGGAGGGCTTTCAATGAGCAGTTCTTC.

The chain couples TRBV6-6 to TRBJ2-5; 7 nucleotides agree with TRBD2. This CDR3 spans 16 amino acids. CDR1 MNHNY and CDR2 SVGAGI come from the germline V gene (reference sequence). J gave up 4 bases and V 4 bases, and 12 bases lay outside the gene matches. This CDR3 is CASSFTLAGLGETQYF. The CDR3, as DNA: TGTGCCAGCAGTTTTACCTTAGCGGGCCTGGGAGAGACCCAGTACTTC.

The V gene is TRBV5-4, the J gene TRBJ2-5; a weak D match, TRBD1 (5 bases). The CDR3 has 15 residues. CDR1 is SGHNT, CDR2 YYREEE, per germline (reference sequence). V was shortened by 4 bases and J by 2 bases, with 15 bases between the two germline ends. The CDR3, as DNA: TGTGCCAGCAGCCCAGGGCCGGACCGACAAGAGACCCAGTACTTC. It yields the protein CASSPGPDRQETQYF.

The V and J genes are TRBV19 and TRBJ2-7; 7 bases are shared with TRBD1. The CDR3 loop spans 12 amino acids. Trimming at V came to 6 bases and at J to 5 bases, leaving 4 bases not matched to a gene. Germline V gene lookup returns CDR1 LNHDA and CDR2 SQIVND (reference sequence). DNA for the CDR3: TGTGCCAGTAGCCAAGACAGGGACGAGCAGTACTTC. As protein: CASSQDRDEQYF.

The chain has TRBV2 and TRBJ2-7; TRBD2 matches 7 bases. The V and J ends lost 8 bases and 1 base, in that order; junction bases with no gene match: 5. Germline-derived CDR1 and CDR2 are SNHLY and FYNNEI. The CDR3 loop spans 13 amino acids. CDR3 in amino acids: CASGPGRSYEQYF. The CDR3 nucleotides are TGTGCCAGCGGCCCCGGGAGGTCCTACGAGCAGTACTTC.

The chain uses TRBV15 and TRBJ2-7, with a weak D call TRBD1 (6 bases). Germline V gives CDR1 LNHNV, CDR2 YYDKDF (reference sequence). Trimming took off 3 bases at V and 4 bases at J, with 13 bases between the two ends. This CDR3 is 14 amino acids long. The CDR3 loop reads CATSSRGGSYEQYF. In DNA, the CDR3 is TGTGCCACCAGCAGTCGTGGGGGCAGTTACGAGCAGTACTTC. Supplemented by reference TRBV15 and TRBJ2-7, the full variable domain reads DAMVIQNPRYQVTQFGKPVTLSCSQTLNHNVMYWYQQKSSQAPKLLFHYYDKDFNNEADTPDNFQSRRPNTSFCFLDIRSPGLGDTAMYLCATSSRGGSYEQYFGPGTRLTVT.

The rearrangement joins TRBV19 to TRBJ2-3; D ambiguous. Trimming cost V 6 bases and J 0 bases, with 13 bases left between them. Germline V gene lookup returns CDR1 LNHDA and CDR2 SQIVND (reference sequence). The CDR3 consists of 15 residues. CDR3: CASRLSETSTDTQYF. The CDR3 DNA follows: TGTGCCAGTAGACTAAGTGAAACTAGCACAGATACGCAGTATTTT.

The chain recombines TRBV7-8 with TRBJ1-2, with D unclear. V was shortened by 1 base and J by 0 bases, with 12 bases between the two germline ends. CDR3 length: 16 residues. CDR1 SGHVS and CDR2 FQNEAQ come from the germline V gene. Written as DNA, the CDR3 is TGTGCCAGCAGCTTAGTTGGAGGGATAGCTAACTATGGCTACACCTTC. Amino acid sequence: CASSLVGGIANYGYTF. Filled out from reference TRBV7-8 and TRBJ1-2, the complete variable domain reads GAGVSQSPRYKVAKRGQDVALRCDPISGHVSLFWYQQALGQGPEFLTYFQNEAQLDKSGLPSDRFFAERPEGSVSTLKIQRTQQEDSAVYLCASSLVGGIANYGYTFGSGTRLTVV.

The chain has TRBV6-5 and TRBJ2-1; a possible D gene is TRBD2 (6 bases). The CDR3 is 15 residues long. The germline V and J ends were trimmed by 6 bases and 5 bases, with 17 bases remaining between them. The germline gives CDR1 MNHEY, CDR2 SVGAGI. The CDR3 loop is CASRPLGGEDNEQFF. CDR3 nucleotide sequence: TGTGCCAGCAGGCCTCTAGGCGGGGAGGACAATGAGCAGTTCTTC.

A remark on this clone: At one boundary the junction diverges from the germline segment, which might be a read error. The V and J genes are TRBV27 and TRBJ1-2, with 7 bases lining up with TRBD1. Germline loops: CDR1 MNHEY, CDR2 SMNVEV (reference sequence). This CDR3 is built from 15 residues. CDR3 loop: CASSHQTGIPYDYTF. CDR3 DNA sequence: TGTGCCAGCAGTCACCAGACAGGGATCCCCTATGACTACACCTTC.

The chain recombines TRBV15 with TRBJ1-1; D is perhaps TRBD1 (6 bases). The germline V and J ends were trimmed by 5 bases and 1 base, with 14 bases remaining between them. The length of the CDR3 is 15 residues. In germline, CDR1 is LNHNV, CDR2 YYDKDF (reference sequence). CDR3 DNA: TGTGCCACCAGCTCAAAGACAGGTGGGAACACTGAAGCTTTCTTT. Translating it yields CATSSKTGGNTEAFF.

This chain uses TRBV5-1 with TRBJ2-5; D uncertain. This CDR3 spans 12 amino acids. Per the germline V gene, CDR1 is SGHRS and CDR2 is YFSETQ. Trimming shortened V by 0 bases and J by 5 bases, and 5 bases separated the two germline ends. CDR3 DNA: TGCGCCAGCAGCTTGGAACTGGAGACCCAGTACTTC. It translates to CASSLELETQYF.

The chain couples TRBV10-1 to TRBJ2-3; TRBD2 matches at 8 bases. Germline V gives CDR1 WNHNN, CDR2 SYGVQD (reference sequence). The length of the CDR3 is 15 residues. V lost 0 bases and J lost 4; bases outside the gene matches: 3. The CDR3 here is CASSESGREADTQYF. The CDR3 coding sequence is TGCGCCAGCAGTGAGTCAGGGCGGGAGGCAGATACGCAGTATTTT.

The chain couples TRBV28 to TRBJ2-7; 9 nucleotides match TRBD1. This CDR3 is built from 16 residues. The V segment lost 5 bases and the J segment 8 bases; nucleotides outside the gene matches: 16. From germline, CDR1 is MDHEN and CDR2 SYDVKM. The CDR3 is CASSTPSGTGSNKQYF. The CDR3 coding sequence is TGTGCCAGCAGTACACCTTCCGGGACAGGGAGTAATAAGCAGTACTTC.

The chain uses TRBV7-8 and TRBJ2-2; the D gene is possibly TRBD2 (6 bases). The CDR3 consists of 18 residues. Germline CDR1 SGHVS, CDR2 FQNEAQ. Trimming left V 1 base short and J 0 bases short, with 15 bases between. The CDR3 DNA reads TGTGCCAGCAGCTTAGGTTCAATGGCGGGACCGAACACCGGGGAGCTGTTTTTT. Amino acids: CASSLGSMAGPNTGELFF. The full variable domain, its missing parts supplied by reference TRBV7-8 and TRBJ2-2, is GAGVSQSPRYKVAKRGQDVALRCDPISGHVSLFWYQQALGQGPEFLTYFQNEAQLDKSGLPSDRFFAERPEGSVSTLKIQRTQQEDSAVYLCASSLGSMAGPNTGELFFGEGSRLTVL.

CDR3 protein: CASSPDLANTGELFF. Written as DNA, the CDR3 is TGCGCCAGCAGCCCAGATCTTGCGAACACCGGGGAGCTGTTTTTT. This sequence joins TRBV5-1 and TRBJ2-2; D not certain. Per the germline V gene, CDR1 is SGHRS and CDR2 is YFSETQ. V lost 4 bases and J 0 bases, leaving 10 bases between the germline ends. The CDR3 contains 15 residues. Based on the CDR3 plus reference TRBV5-1 and TRBJ2-2, the full variable domain is KAGVTQTPRYLIKTRGQQVTLSCSPISGHRSVSWYQQTPGQGLQFLFEYFSETQRNKGNFPGRFSGRQFSNSRSEMNVSTLELGDSALYLCASSPDLANTGELFFGEGSRLTVL.

The chain has TRBV30 and TRBJ2-7; the D gene is possibly TRBD2 (6 bases). The germline V gene encodes CDR1 GTSNPN and CDR2 SVGIG (reference sequence). This CDR3 has 12 residues. Trimming cost V 3 bases and J 3 bases, with 9 bases left between them. The CDR3 region is CAWSGSRYEQYF. CDR3 DNA: TGTGCCTGGAGCGGGAGCCGCTACGAGCAGTACTTC.